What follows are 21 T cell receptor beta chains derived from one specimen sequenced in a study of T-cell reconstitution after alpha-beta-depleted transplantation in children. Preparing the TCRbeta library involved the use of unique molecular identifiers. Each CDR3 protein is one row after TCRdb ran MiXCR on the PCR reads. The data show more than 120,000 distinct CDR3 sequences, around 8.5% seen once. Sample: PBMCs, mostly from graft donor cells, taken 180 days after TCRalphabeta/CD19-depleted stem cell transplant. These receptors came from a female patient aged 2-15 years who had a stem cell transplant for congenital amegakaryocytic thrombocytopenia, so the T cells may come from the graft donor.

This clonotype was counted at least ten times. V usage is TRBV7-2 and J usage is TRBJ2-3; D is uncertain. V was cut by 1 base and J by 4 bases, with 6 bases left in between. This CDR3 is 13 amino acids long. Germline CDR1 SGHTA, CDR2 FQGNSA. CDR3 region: CASSLDVSDTQYF. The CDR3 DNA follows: TGTGCCAGCAGCTTAGATGTTTCAGATACGCAGTATTTT.

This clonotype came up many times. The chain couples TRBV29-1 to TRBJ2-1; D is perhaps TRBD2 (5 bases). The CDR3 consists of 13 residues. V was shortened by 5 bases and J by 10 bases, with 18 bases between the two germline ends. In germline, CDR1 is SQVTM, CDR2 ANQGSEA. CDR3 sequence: CSVFGLGAVEQFF. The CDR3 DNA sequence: TGCAGCGTTTTCGGACTCGGAGCCGTCGAGCAGTTCTTC.

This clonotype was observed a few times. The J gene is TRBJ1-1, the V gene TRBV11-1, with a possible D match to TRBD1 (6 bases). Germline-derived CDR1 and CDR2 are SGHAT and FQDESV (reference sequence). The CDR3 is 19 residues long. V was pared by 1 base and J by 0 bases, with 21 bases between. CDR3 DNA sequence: TGTGCCAGCAGCTTAGTTGGGGGGCCCCGCTTTTCTCTGAACACTGAAGCTTTCTTT. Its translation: CASSLVGGPRFSLNTEAFF.

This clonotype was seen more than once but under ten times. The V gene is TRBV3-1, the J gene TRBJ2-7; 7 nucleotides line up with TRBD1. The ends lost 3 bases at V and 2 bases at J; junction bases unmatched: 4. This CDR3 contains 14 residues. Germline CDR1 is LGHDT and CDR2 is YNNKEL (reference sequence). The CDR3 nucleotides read TGTGCCAGCAGCCAGCAACAGGGGCCCTACGAGCAGTACTTC. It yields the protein CASSQQQGPYEQYF.

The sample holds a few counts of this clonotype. The CDR3 is CAWTPPGPLNTIYF. In nucleotides, the CDR3 is TGTGCCTGGACCCCGCCCGGGCCACTAAACACCATATATTTT. The gene calls are TRBV30 and TRBJ1-3; no definite D call. The CDR3 is 14 amino acids. V was clipped by 4 bases and J by 6 bases, with 16 bases between them. Per the germline V gene, CDR1 is GTSNPN and CDR2 is SVGIG (reference sequence).

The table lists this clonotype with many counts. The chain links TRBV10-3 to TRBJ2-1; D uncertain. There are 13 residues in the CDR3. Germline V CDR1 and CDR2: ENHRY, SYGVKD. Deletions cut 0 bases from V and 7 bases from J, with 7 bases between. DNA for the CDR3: TGTGCCATCAGTGAGTCGACCTGGAATGAGCAGTTCTTC. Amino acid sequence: CAISESTWNEQFF.

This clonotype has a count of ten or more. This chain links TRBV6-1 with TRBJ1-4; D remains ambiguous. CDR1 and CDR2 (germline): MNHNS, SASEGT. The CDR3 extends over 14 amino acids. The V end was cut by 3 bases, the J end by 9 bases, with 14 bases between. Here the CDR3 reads CASSESSPNKKLFF. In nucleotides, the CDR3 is TGTGCCAGCAGTGAGTCGTCTCCGAATAAAAAACTGTTTTTT.

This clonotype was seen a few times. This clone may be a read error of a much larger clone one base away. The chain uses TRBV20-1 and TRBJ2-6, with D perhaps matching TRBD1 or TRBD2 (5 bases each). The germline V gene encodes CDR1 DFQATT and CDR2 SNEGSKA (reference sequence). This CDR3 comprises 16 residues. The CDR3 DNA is TGCAGTGCTGGGGGTAGGCTAAGGCTTGGGGCCAACGGCCTGACTTTC. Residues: CSAGGRLRLGANGLTF.

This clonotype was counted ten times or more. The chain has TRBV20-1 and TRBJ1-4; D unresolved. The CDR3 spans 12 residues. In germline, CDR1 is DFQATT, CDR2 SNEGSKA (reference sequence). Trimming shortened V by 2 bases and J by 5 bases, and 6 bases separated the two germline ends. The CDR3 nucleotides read TGCAGTGCTAGACGACGGAATGAAAAACTGTTTTTT. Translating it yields CSARRRNEKLFF.

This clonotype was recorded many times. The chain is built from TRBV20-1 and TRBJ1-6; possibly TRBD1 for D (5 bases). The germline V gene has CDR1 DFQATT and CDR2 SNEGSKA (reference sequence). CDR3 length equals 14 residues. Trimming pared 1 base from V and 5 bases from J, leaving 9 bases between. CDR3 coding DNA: TGCAGTGCTAGAGCAGGGAGTAATAATTCACCCCTCCACTTT. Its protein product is CSARAGSNNSPLHF.

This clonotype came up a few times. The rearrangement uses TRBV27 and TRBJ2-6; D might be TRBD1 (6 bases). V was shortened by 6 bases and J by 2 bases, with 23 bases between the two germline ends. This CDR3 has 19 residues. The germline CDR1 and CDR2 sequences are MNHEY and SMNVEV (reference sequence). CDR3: CASRKLQTGYKPGANVLTF. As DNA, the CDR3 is TGTGCCAGCAGAAAGCTGCAAACAGGGTATAAGCCTGGGGCCAACGTCCTGACTTTC. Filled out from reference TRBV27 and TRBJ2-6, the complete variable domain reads EAQVTQNPRYLITVTGKKLTVTCSQNMNHEYMSWYRQDPGLGLRQIYYSMNVEVTDKGDVPEGYKVSRKEKRNFPLILESPSPNQTSLYFCASRKLQTGYKPGANVLTFGAGSRLTVL.

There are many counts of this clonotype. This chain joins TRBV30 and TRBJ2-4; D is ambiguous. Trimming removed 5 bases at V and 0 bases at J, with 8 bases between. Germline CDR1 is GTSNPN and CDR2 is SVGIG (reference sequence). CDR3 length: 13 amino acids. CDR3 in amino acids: CAWARRAKNIQYF. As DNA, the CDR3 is TGTGCCTGGGCAAGGAGAGCCAAAAACATTCAGTACTTC.

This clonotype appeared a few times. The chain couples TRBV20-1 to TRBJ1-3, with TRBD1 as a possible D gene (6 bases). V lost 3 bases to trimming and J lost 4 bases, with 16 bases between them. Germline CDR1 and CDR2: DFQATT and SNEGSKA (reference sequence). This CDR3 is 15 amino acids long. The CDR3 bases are TGCAGTGCTAGCCTAACGGGGGCGAGGGGAAACACCATATATTTT. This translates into CSASLTGARGNTIYF.

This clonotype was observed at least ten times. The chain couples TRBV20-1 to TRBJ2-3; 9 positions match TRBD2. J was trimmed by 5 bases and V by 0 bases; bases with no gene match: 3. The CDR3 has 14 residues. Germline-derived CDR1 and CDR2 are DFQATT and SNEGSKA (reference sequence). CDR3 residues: CSARDSGSRDTQYF. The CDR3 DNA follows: TGCAGTGCTAGAGATAGCGGGAGTAGAGATACGCAGTATTTT.

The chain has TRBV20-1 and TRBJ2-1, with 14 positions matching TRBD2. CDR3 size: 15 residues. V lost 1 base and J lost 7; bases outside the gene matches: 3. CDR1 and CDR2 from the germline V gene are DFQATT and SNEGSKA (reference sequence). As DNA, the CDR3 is TGCAGTGCTAGAGGACTAGCGGGGGGGCATAATGAGCAGTTCTTC. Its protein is CSARGLAGGHNEQFF.

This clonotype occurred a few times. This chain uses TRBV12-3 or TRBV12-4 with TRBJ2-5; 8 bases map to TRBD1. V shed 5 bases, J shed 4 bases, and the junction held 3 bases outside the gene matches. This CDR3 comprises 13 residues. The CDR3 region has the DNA TGTGCCAGCAGTGTGACAGGGGCAGAGACCCAGTACTTC. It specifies CASSVTGAETQYF.

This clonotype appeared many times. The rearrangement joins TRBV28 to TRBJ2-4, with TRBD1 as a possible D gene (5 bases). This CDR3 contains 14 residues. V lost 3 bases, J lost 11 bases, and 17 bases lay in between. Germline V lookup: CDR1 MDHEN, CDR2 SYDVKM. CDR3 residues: CASSFGTGVVVQYF. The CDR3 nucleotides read TGTGCCAGCAGTTTTGGAACAGGAGTGGTGGTTCAGTACTTC.

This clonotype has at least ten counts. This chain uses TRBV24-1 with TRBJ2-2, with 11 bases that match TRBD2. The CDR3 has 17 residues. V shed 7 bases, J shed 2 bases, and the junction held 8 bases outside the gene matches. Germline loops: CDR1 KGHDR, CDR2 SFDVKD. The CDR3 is CATRTGTSGENTGELFF. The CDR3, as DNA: TGTGCCACCAGAACCGGGACTAGCGGAGAAAACACCGGGGAGCTGTTTTTT.

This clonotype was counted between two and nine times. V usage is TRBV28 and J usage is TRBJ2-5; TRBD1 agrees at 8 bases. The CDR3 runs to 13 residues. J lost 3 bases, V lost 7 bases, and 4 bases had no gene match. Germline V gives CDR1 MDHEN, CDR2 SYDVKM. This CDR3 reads CASMTDREETQYF. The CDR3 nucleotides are TGTGCCAGCATGACGGACAGGGAAGAGACCCAGTACTTC.

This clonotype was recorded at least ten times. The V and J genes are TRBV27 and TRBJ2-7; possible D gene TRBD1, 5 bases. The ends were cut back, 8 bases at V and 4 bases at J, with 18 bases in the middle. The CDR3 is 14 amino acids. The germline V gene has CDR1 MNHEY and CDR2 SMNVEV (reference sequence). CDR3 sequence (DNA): TGTGCCAGCGGAACCCAGGGTAGGTGGTACGAGCAGTACTTC. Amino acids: CASGTQGRWYEQYF.

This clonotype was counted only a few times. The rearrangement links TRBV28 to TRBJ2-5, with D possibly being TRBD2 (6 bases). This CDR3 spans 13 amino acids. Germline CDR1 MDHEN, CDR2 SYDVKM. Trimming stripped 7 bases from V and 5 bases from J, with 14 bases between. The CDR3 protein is CASTPGGAETQYF. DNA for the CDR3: TGTGCCAGCACCCCCGGGGGTGCGGAGACCCAGTACTTC.